This T cell receptor (beta chain) was retrieved from a study of circulating and synovial CD4+ cells in juvenile arthritis. Study-wide points: CPL versus bulk CD4 samples: T cell genome counts differed by at least an order of magnitude. The pathogenic-like versus bulk T cell difference escaped Vbeta family analysis.

Remarks on this clone: No antigen is known for it.

From germline, CDR1 is LNHDA and CDR2 SQIVND (reference sequence). The CDR3 runs to 15 residues. Trimming removed 3 bases at V and 1 base at J, with 12 bases between. Sequenced by immunoSEQ multiplex PCR; TCRdb stores in-frame clones only, minus some. The sample consists of approximately 36,000 clones, over 85% of them appearing once. Specimen: CD4+ T cells from blood. The chain has TRBV19 and TRBJ1-1; D perhaps matches TRBD1 (5 bases). The sequence was obtained from a human donor with juvenile idiopathic arthritis. In DNA, the CDR3 is TGTGCCAGTAGTATTTTAGGTGGGGCGAACACTGAAGCTTTCTTT. This encodes CASSILGGANTEAFF.